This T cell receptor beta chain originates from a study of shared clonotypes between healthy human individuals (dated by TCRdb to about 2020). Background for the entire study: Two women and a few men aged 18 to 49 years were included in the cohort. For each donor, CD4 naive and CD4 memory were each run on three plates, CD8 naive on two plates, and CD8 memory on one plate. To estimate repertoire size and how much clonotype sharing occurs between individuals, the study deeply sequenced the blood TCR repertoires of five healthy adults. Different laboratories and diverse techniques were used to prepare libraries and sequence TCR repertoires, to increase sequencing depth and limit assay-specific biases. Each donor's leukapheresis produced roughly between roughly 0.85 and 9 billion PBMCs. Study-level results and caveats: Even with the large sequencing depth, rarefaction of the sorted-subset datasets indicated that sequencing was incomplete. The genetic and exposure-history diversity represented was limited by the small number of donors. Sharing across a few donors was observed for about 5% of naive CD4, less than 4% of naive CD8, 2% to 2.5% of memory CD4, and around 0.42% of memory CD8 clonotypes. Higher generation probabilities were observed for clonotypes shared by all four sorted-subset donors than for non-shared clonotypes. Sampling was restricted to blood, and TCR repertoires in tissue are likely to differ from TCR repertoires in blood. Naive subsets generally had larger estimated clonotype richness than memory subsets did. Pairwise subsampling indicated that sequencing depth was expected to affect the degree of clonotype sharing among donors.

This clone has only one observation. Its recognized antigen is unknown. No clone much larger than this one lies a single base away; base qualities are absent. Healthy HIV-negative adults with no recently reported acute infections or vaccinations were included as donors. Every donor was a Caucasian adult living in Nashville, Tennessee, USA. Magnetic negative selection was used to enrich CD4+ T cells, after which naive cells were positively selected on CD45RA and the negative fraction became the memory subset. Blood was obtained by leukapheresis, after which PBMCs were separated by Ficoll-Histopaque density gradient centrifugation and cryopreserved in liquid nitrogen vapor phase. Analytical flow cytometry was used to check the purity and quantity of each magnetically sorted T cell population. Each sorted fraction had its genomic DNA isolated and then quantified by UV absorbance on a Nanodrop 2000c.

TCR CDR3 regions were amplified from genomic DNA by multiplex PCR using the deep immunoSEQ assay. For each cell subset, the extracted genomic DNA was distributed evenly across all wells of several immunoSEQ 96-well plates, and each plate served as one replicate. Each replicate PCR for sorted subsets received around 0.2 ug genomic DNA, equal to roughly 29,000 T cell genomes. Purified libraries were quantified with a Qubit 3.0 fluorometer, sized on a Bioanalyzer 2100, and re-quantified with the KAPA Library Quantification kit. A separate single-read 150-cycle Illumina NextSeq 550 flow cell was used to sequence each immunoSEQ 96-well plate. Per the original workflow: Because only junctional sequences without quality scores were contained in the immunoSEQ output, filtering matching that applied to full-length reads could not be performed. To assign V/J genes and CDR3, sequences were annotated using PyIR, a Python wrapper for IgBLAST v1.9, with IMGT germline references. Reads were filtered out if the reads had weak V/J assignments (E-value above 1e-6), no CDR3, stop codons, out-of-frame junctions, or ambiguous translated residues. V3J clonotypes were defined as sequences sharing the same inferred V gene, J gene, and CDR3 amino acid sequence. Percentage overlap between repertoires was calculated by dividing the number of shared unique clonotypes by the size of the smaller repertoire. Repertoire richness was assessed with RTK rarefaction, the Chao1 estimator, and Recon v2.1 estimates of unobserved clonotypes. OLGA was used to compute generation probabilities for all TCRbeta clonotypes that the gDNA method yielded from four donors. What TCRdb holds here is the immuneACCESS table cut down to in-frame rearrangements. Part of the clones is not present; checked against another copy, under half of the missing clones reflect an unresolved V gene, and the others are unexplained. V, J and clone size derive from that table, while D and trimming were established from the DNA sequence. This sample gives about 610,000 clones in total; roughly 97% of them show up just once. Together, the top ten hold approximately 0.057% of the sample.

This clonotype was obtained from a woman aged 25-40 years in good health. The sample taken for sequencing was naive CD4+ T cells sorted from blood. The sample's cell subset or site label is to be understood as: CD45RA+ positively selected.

The CDR3 amino acid sequence is: CASSPSGTRKANYGYTF. The DNA sequence is given as TGTGCCAGCAGCCCCTCCGGGACACGGAAAGCTAACTATGGCTACACCTTC. This receptor chain uses TRBV2 and TRBJ1-2, with a tentative D gene TRBD1 over 6 matching bases. The CDR3 covers 17 residues, taking in both the cysteine and the phenylalanine. Only the CDR3 DNA is retained, 51 bases long and in frame from the first base. V was cut back by 6 bases and J by 0 bases, leaving a gap of 20 bases between them. CDR1 SNHLY and CDR2 FYNNEI were looked up in the germline V gene.